One and the same sample provided the 17 T cell receptor beta chains below, sequenced in a study of blood T cells in healthy people across ages. A second PCR of roughly 7 to 11 cycles used a sample-barcoded 5' primer and a J-beta primer mix. TCRdb analysed the 5' RACE reads with MiXCR anew, one entry per CDR3 protein. The table shows around 1,800,000 distinct CDR3 sequences, with more than 35% occurring only once. The material sequenced was blood. Receptors originate from a human donor in good health.

The CDR3 here is CASSEVNTGELFF. CDR3 DNA: TGTGCCAGCAGCGAGGTCAACACCGGGGAGCTGTTTTTT. The chain carries TRBV6-4 and TRBJ2-2, with unresolved D. The ends were cut back, 6 bases at V and 2 bases at J, with 7 bases in the middle. CDR3 length equals 13 residues. CDR1 is MRHNA, CDR2 SNTAGT, per germline.

This sequence joins TRBV12-3 or TRBV12-4 and TRBJ2-3; no clear D. The CDR3 sequence is 14 residues long. The V end lost 2 bases, the J end lost 7 bases, and 13 bases lay between the germline ends. As DNA, the CDR3 is TGTGCCAGCAGTTTACAAGACGGTGGGAATACGCAGTATTTT. It yields the protein CASSLQDGGNTQYF.

This clonotype occurred a few times. This chain's CDR3 is CASSWSLQETQYF. Here the CDR3 DNA reads TGTGCCAGCAGCTGGTCCCTCCAAGAGACCCAGTACTTC. The genes are TRBV7-2 and TRBJ2-5; D not resolved. This CDR3 contains 13 residues. V was pared by 4 bases and J by 1 base, with 7 bases between. The germline gives CDR1 SGHTA, CDR2 FQGNSA.

The V and J genes are TRBV4-2 and TRBJ2-1; D could derive from TRBD1 or TRBD2 (5 bases each). The CDR3 loop spans 12 amino acids. Per germline, CDR1 LGHNA and CDR2 YNFKEQ. V lost 0 bases to trimming and J lost 13 bases, with 10 bases between them. Here the CDR3 DNA reads TGTGCCAGCAGCCAAGATTGGGGGACCCAGTTCTTC. This sequence encodes CASSQDWGTQFF.

This rearrangement joins TRBV10-3 to TRBJ1-1, with 11 bases fitting TRBD1. The germline CDR1 and CDR2 sequences are ENHRY and SYGVKD. The V segment lost 5 bases and the J segment 5 bases; nucleotides outside the gene matches: 13. CDR3 length: 17 amino acids. CDR3 DNA: TGTGCCATCAGTATTACCGCCGGGACAGGGGGTGAGACTGAAGCTTTCTTT. Translation: CAISITAGTGGETEAFF.

The V gene is TRBV12-3 or TRBV12-4, the J gene TRBJ2-5; TRBD1 is a possible D gene (5 bases). The CDR3 covers 14 residues. V dropped 5 bases and J dropped 4 bases, with 14 bases sitting between them. This CDR3 reads CASSQTRVAETQYF. The DNA of the CDR3 is TGTGCCAGCAGTCAAACCAGGGTAGCAGAGACCCAGTACTTC.

The gene calls are TRBV24-1 and TRBJ2-1, with a possible D match to TRBD1 (5 bases). This CDR3 region has 13 residues. Between the trimmed V and J ends, which lost 3 bases and 12 bases, there was a span of 14 bases. The germline V gene encodes CDR1 KGHDR and CDR2 SFDVKD. CDR3 sequence: CATSDPTDTTQFF. DNA of the CDR3: TGTGCCACCAGTGATCCCACGGACACAACGCAGTTCTTC.

The chain recombines TRBV4-3 with TRBJ1-2; D unclear. V lost 4 bases, J lost 1 base, and 13 bases lay in between. The CDR3 is made up of 15 amino acids. Germline CDR1 and CDR2: LGHNA and YSLEER. CDR3 DNA: TGCGCCAGCAGCCCCCGGACTGACTTTAACTATGGCTACACCTTC. Its translation: CASSPRTDFNYGYTF.

This clonotype was seen only a few times. The chain has TRBV12-3 or TRBV12-4 and TRBJ2-1, with a weak D call TRBD2 (6 bases). Trimming pared 6 bases from V and 14 bases from J, leaving 20 bases between. This CDR3 spans 13 amino acids. CDR3 nucleotide sequence: TGTGCCAGCAGCCGGGCCGTCTGGGAGGTTGAGTTCTTC. Protein sequence: CASSRAVWEVEFF.

V is TRBV18 and J is TRBJ1-2, with D maybe TRBD1 (6 bases). This CDR3 region has 15 residues. Germline-derived CDR1 and CDR2 are KGHSH and LQKENI. V dropped 4 bases and J dropped 5 bases, with 17 bases sitting between them. This CDR3 reads CASSQTAGQIYGYTF. The CDR3 DNA sequence: TGTGCCAGCTCACAAACAGCCGGACAGATATATGGCTACACCTTC.

The chain carries TRBV27 and TRBJ2-1; tentative D call: TRBD1 (6 bases). CDR1 MNHEY and CDR2 SMNVEV come from the germline V gene (reference sequence). Trimming pared 6 bases from V and 9 bases from J, leaving 15 bases between. The CDR3 totals 13 residues. The CDR3 is CASSKQGPSEQFF. The DNA of the CDR3 is TGTGCCAGCAGCAAACAGGGTCCCAGTGAGCAGTTCTTC.

This chain links TRBV11-3 with TRBJ2-1; 12 nucleotides agree with TRBD1. Germline trimming cut 5 bases from V and 6 bases from J; bases unmatched to any gene: 5. Looked up from germline, CDR1 is SGHNT and CDR2 is YENEEA. CDR3 length: 15 amino acids. The CDR3, as DNA: TGTGCCAGCAGCCCCGCGGGACAGGGGGCCAATGAGCAGTTCTTC. The encoded protein is CASSPAGQGANEQFF.

In DNA form, the CDR3 reads TGTGCCAGCATCGAACAGCCGATGAACACTGAAGCTTTCTTT. Translating gives CASIEQPMNTEAFF. The chain links TRBV7-2 to TRBJ1-1; D is undetermined. The germline V and J ends were trimmed by 7 bases and 0 bases, with 12 bases remaining between them. CDR1 is SGHTA, CDR2 FQGNSA, per germline. This CDR3 is built from 14 residues.

The chain links TRBV6-2 or TRBV6-3 to TRBJ1-6, with 7 nucleotides matching TRBD1. With V trimmed by 6 bases and J by 6 bases, 8 bases remained unmatched. In germline, CDR1 is MNHEY, CDR2 SVGEGT. The CDR3 runs 15 residues. The chain's CDR3 is CASSPGGGTNSPLHF. The CDR3 nucleotides read TGTGCCAGCAGCCCCGGAGGGGGCACTAATTCACCCCTCCACTTT.

This clonotype was detected once. The chain carries TRBV7-2 and TRBJ2-3; D might be TRBD2 (5 bases). Germline V CDR1 and CDR2: SGHTA, FQGNSA. The ends were cut back, 6 bases at V and 2 bases at J, with 9 bases in the middle. The CDR3 length is 13 residues. CDR3 sequence: CASRRDATDTQYF. The CDR3 bases are TGTGCCAGCAGACGGGATGCCACAGATACGCAGTATTTT.

This chain joins TRBV29-1 and TRBJ1-1; no firm D call. The germline CDR1 and CDR2 sequences are SQVTM and ANQGSEA. The length of the CDR3 is 12 residues. The V end was cut by 5 bases, the J end by 2 bases, with 9 bases between. CDR3 in DNA: TGCAGCGTTTCTCCAGCCAACACTGAAGCTTTCTTT. Amino acid sequence: CSVSPANTEAFF.

The chain couples TRBV4-3 to TRBJ1-1; D call uncertain. V gave up 1 base and J gave up 0 bases, with 6 bases separating them. The germline V gene has CDR1 LGHNA and CDR2 YSLEER. The CDR3 sequence is 14 residues long. The CDR3 DNA is TGCGCCAGCAGCCAAGTACTAATGAACACTGAAGCTTTCTTT. Residues: CASSQVLMNTEAFF.